The 27 T cell receptor beta chains given below trace back to one sample, sequenced in a study of cytomegalovirus exposure and HLA in healthy donors. This PCR relied on a set of 60 Vbeta primers and 13 Jbeta primers. Sequencing used immunoSEQ multiplex PCR; TCRdb keeps in-frame clones, though not all of them. There are some 200,000 clones in the sample; 82% occur only once, and about 3% lies in the top ten. Sequencing input: PBMCs. These receptors came from a woman aged 40-49 years in good health and CMV-seronegative.

This clone was observed a single time. The chain has TRBV2 and TRBJ1-2; 7 bases map to TRBD1. The ends lost 9 bases at V and 7 bases at J; junction bases unmatched: 8. The germline V gene has CDR1 SNHLY and CDR2 FYNNEI. There are 12 residues in the CDR3. CDR3 DNA sequence: TGTGCCAGTTACTTAGCAGGGGGTGGCTACACCTTC. It yields the protein CASYLAGGGYTF.

This CDR3 reads CASSSTGDEQYF. The CDR3 DNA reads TGTGCCAGCAGCTCGACAGGGGACGAGCAGTACTTC. The chain combines TRBV7-9 with TRBJ2-7; 8 nucleotides match TRBD1. The CDR3 runs to 12 residues. Germline V gives CDR1 SEHNR, CDR2 FQNEAQ (reference sequence). The V and J ends lost 4 bases and 5 bases, in that order; junction bases with no gene match: 1.

The rearrangement links TRBV10-1 to TRBJ1-1; D unclear. Deletions cut 8 bases from V and 0 bases from J, with 16 bases between. CDR3 size: 15 residues. Germline CDR1 WNHNN, CDR2 SYGVQD (reference sequence). CDR3 sequence: CASADSTGMNTEAFF. The CDR3, as DNA: TGCGCCAGCGCGGACTCGACGGGTATGAACACTGAAGCTTTCTTT.

V is TRBV4-1 and J is TRBJ2-1, with TRBD2 matching over 7 bases. This CDR3 comprises 15 residues. The V and J ends lost 1 base and 7 bases, in that order; junction bases with no gene match: 7. Looked up from germline, CDR1 is MGHRA and CDR2 is YSYEKL. This CDR3 reads CASSQGWAGVNEQFF. The DNA for the CDR3 is TGCGCCAGCAGCCAAGGTTGGGCGGGAGTAAATGAGCAGTTCTTC.

The chain has TRBV7-3 and TRBJ2-2, with 10 bases identical to TRBD2. CDR1 is SGHTA and CDR2 is FQGTGA in the germline V gene. J gave up 6 bases and V 3 bases, and 10 bases lay outside the gene matches. The CDR3 loop spans 17 amino acids. The DNA for the CDR3 is TGTGCCAGCAGCTTTCACCCCGGGACTAGCGTAGCCGGGGAGCTGTTTTTT. It is translated as CASSFHPGTSVAGELFF.

The CDR3 bases are TGCGCCAGCAGCCAAGAACCGACGGCTAGCGGTGCCAAGTACGAGCAGTACTTC. It codes for CASSQEPTASGAKYEQYF. The chain recombines TRBV4-1 with TRBJ2-7; 7 bases align to TRBD2. J lost 4 bases, V lost 0 bases, and 15 bases had no gene match. There are 18 residues in the CDR3. Germline V CDR1 and CDR2: MGHRA, YSYEKL.

This chain connects TRBV5-1 to TRBJ2-6; D possibly corresponds to TRBD1 (5 bases). The CDR3 contains 16 residues. Trimming cost V 1 base and J 2 bases, with 10 bases left between them. Per the germline V gene, CDR1 is SGHRS and CDR2 is YFSETQ. For the CDR3, the DNA is TGCGCCAGCAGCTTGTGGGCAGGGACTGGGGCCAACGTCCTGACTTTC. Its protein product is CASSLWAGTGANVLTF.

The V and J genes are TRBV5-5 and TRBJ2-4, with 8 bases aligning to TRBD1. In germline, CDR1 is SGHKS, CDR2 YYEKEE (reference sequence). The CDR3 length is 13 residues. V dropped 4 bases and J dropped 6; count of bases not matched to a gene: 3. CDR3 DNA sequence: TGTGCCAGCAGCGAAGGACAGGGAAACATTCAGTACTTC. Protein sequence: CASSEGQGNIQYF.

The chain carries TRBV9 and TRBJ2-3, with TRBD2 matching 11 bases. V gave up 4 bases and J gave up 3 bases; unmatched junction bases: 7. CDR1 SGDLS and CDR2 YYNGEE come from the germline V gene. The CDR3 loop spans 16 amino acids. The DNA of the CDR3 is TGTGCCAGCAGCTCGGCTAGCGGGGGGCCAACAGATACGCAGTATTTT. Translated, it gives CASSSASGGPTDTQYF.

The chain recombines TRBV9 with TRBJ2-1, with 12 bases matching TRBD2. After removal of 3 bases from V and 4 bases from J, the junction contained 5 bases not matched to a gene. CDR1 is SGDLS and CDR2 is YYNGEE in the germline V gene. CDR3 size: 16 residues. The CDR3 nucleotides are TGTGCCAGCAGCGACCTAGCGGGAGGGCCATACAATGAGCAGTTCTTC. Encoded protein: CASSDLAGGPYNEQFF.

V is TRBV19 and J is TRBJ1-2, with 7 bases matching TRBD1. The length of the CDR3 is 13 residues. J lost 0 bases, V lost 9 bases, and 4 bases had no gene match. Germline V gene data show CDR1 as LNHDA and CDR2 as SQIVND (reference sequence). The CDR3 protein is CASGQAPNYGYTF. DNA of the CDR3: TGTGCCAGCGGACAGGCTCCTAACTATGGCTACACCTTC.

This chain links TRBV5-1 with TRBJ1-3; 7 positions agree with TRBD1. Trimming cost V 0 bases and J 0 bases; bases outside gene matches: 6. Germline V CDR1 and CDR2: SGHRS, YFSETQ. This CDR3 is 17 amino acids long. CDR3 DNA sequence: TGCGCCAGCAGCTTGGTGGCAGGGGGATACTCTGGAAACACCATATATTTT. This translates into CASSLVAGGYSGNTIYF.

The chain joins TRBV27 to TRBJ2-3; maybe TRBD2 (6 bases). This CDR3 contains 14 residues. Germline V gene lookup returns CDR1 MNHEY and CDR2 SMNVEV (reference sequence). V lost 6 bases to trimming and J lost 4 bases, with 14 bases between them. CDR3 nucleotide sequence: TGTGCCAGCAGGGGACTCGAAGATGCAGATACGCAGTATTTT. Translated, it gives CASRGLEDADTQYF.

This chain connects TRBV9 to TRBJ1-5; unclear D gene. The CDR3 consists of 15 residues. Germline CDR1 is SGDLS and CDR2 is YYNGEE. Trimming pared 0 bases from V and 1 base from J, leaving 8 bases between. CDR3 residues: CASSVAPGSNQPQHF. The CDR3 DNA reads as TGTGCCAGCAGCGTAGCTCCCGGGAGCAATCAGCCCCAGCATTTT.

This rearrangement joins TRBV5-1 to TRBJ1-2, with D perhaps TRBD1 (6 bases). The CDR3 sequence is 15 residues long. The V end lost 5 bases, the J end lost 2 bases, and 16 bases lay between the germline ends. CDR1 and CDR2 from the germline V gene are SGHRS and YFSETQ. This CDR3 reads CASSSGGQQNYGYTF. DNA of the CDR3: TGCGCCAGCAGTAGTGGAGGACAGCAGAACTATGGCTACACCTTC. Using reference TRBV5-1 and TRBJ1-2 for the parts outside the CDR3, the full variable domain is KAGVTQTPRYLIKTRGQQVTLSCSPISGHRSVSWYQQTPGQGLQFLFEYFSETQRNKGNFPGRFSGRQFSNSRSEMNVSTLELGDSALYLCASSSGGQQNYGYTFGSGTRLTVV.

The chain recombines TRBV28 with TRBJ1-5, with D tentatively TRBD1 (6 bases). Trimming removed 7 bases at V and 1 base at J, with 8 bases between. Germline CDR1 and CDR2: MDHEN and SYDVKM. The CDR3 is 13 residues long. The CDR3 reads CASIGQSNQPQHF. CDR3 in DNA: TGTGCCAGCATTGGACAGAGCAATCAGCCCCAGCATTTT.

This clone turned up a few times. The chain combines TRBV7-7 with TRBJ1-4, with D unresolved. The CDR3 consists of 16 residues. Germline loops: CDR1 SSHAT, CDR2 FNYEAQ (reference sequence). V gave up 5 bases and J gave up 0 bases, with 13 bases separating them. The CDR3 here is CASSPAGITTNEKLFF. Here the CDR3 DNA reads TGTGCCAGCAGCCCCGCGGGGATCACAACTAATGAAAAACTGTTTTTT.

This rearrangement joins TRBV5-8 to TRBJ2-1; D is unclear. Trimming removed 0 bases from V and 7 bases from J, with 5 bases in between. Germline CDR1 is SGHTS and CDR2 is YDEGEE. This CDR3 contains 12 residues. The CDR3 reads CASSLAVNEQFF. Written as DNA, the CDR3 is TGTGCCAGCAGCTTGGCAGTGAATGAGCAGTTCTTC.

This clone showed up just once. The genes are TRBV10-3 and TRBJ2-3; 9 bases fit TRBD1. The germline V gene encodes CDR1 ENHRY and CDR2 SYGVKD. V lost 0 bases to trimming and J lost 2 bases; unmatched junction nucleotides: 6. This CDR3 comprises 17 residues. This chain's CDR3 is CAISESAGTGSTDTQYF. Written as DNA, the CDR3 is TGTGCCATCAGTGAGTCCGCCGGGACAGGGTCCACAGATACGCAGTATTTT.

The V and J genes are TRBV5-6 and TRBJ2-1; a weak D match, TRBD2 (5 bases). The germline CDR1 and CDR2 sequences are SGHDT and YYEEEE. V was trimmed by 3 bases and J by 1 base, leaving 8 bases between them. The CDR3 totals 14 residues. The CDR3 loop reads CASSWSGSYNEQFF. CDR3 DNA sequence: TGTGCCAGCAGCTGGAGCGGTTCCTACAATGAGCAGTTCTTC.

This clone was counted once. The chain has TRBV18 and TRBJ2-1; 7 bases are a match to TRBD2. Germline lookup yields CDR1 KGHSH and CDR2 LQKENI. CDR3 length: 16 amino acids. V trimming: 3 bases; J trimming: 7 bases; junction bases outside the gene matches: 12. CDR3 in amino acids: CASSPTPGLGGNEQFF. The CDR3 DNA reads as TGTGCCAGCTCACCTACACCAGGACTAGGAGGGAATGAGCAGTTCTTC.

The chain couples TRBV10-3 to TRBJ1-3; D not certain. The length of the CDR3 is 14 residues. V was trimmed by 6 bases and J by 1 base, leaving 10 bases between them. Germline V gene sequence: CDR1 ENHRY, CDR2 SYGVKD. The CDR3 region has the DNA TGTGCCATCAGGACACGGGAGTCTGGAAACACCATATATTTT. It encodes CAIRTRESGNTIYF.

The gene calls are TRBV10-2 and TRBJ2-1; weak D call: TRBD2 (6 bases). Trimming shortened V by 11 bases and J by 2 bases, and 16 bases separated the two germline ends. Germline loops: CDR1 WSHSY, CDR2 SAAADI. This CDR3 is built from 14 residues. The CDR3 DNA follows: TGCGCCGCAACCCCGGGCGGGACCTACAATGAGCAGTTCTTC. Amino acids: CAATPGGTYNEQFF.

Comment on this clone: One end of the junction fails to match germline, which may point to a read error. The rearrangement joins TRBV7-9 to TRBJ1-2; D remains ambiguous. The CDR3 is 14 residues long. CDR1 is SEHNR, CDR2 FQNEAQ, per germline (reference sequence). The CDR3 DNA follows: TGTTCCAGCATCATTCCTGCGCCCGGCTATGGCTACACCTTC. It codes for CSSIIPAPGYGYTF. The variable domain in full, completed from reference TRBV7-9 and TRBJ1-2, reads DTGVSQNPRHKITKRGQNVTFRCDPISEHNRLYWYRQTLGQGPEFLTYFQNEAQLEKSRLLSDRFSAERPKGSFSTLEIQRTEQGDSAMYLCSSIIPAPGYGYTFGSGTRLTVV.

This clone was counted only a few times. The V and J genes are TRBV7-9 and TRBJ2-5; 9 bases fit TRBD1. This CDR3 spans 15 amino acids. J was trimmed by 4 bases and V by 5 bases; bases with no gene match: 8. CDR1 SEHNR and CDR2 FQNEAQ come from the germline V gene (reference sequence). CDR3 sequence: CASSQGTGWGETQYF. The CDR3 DNA sequence: TGTGCCAGCAGCCAGGGGACAGGGTGGGGAGAGACCCAGTACTTC.

The gene calls are TRBV28 and TRBJ1-2, with D perhaps matching TRBD1 (6 bases). V lost 3 bases, J lost 5 bases, and 16 bases lay in between. The CDR3 runs to 15 residues. The germline V gene encodes CDR1 MDHEN and CDR2 SYDVKM. The CDR3 spells CASSFAWGLGYGYTF. CDR3 bases: TGTGCCAGCAGTTTCGCTTGGGGGCTGGGGTATGGCTACACCTTC.

The chain couples TRBV4-1 to TRBJ1-5; D is possibly TRBD1 (5 bases). V shed 2 bases and J shed 0 bases, with 8 bases lying between them. From germline, CDR1 is MGHRA and CDR2 YSYEKL. CDR3 length: 15 residues. The CDR3 nucleotides are TGCGCCAGCAGCCAACGACAGAATAGCAATCAGCCCCAGCATTTT. Amino acids: CASSQRQNSNQPQHF.